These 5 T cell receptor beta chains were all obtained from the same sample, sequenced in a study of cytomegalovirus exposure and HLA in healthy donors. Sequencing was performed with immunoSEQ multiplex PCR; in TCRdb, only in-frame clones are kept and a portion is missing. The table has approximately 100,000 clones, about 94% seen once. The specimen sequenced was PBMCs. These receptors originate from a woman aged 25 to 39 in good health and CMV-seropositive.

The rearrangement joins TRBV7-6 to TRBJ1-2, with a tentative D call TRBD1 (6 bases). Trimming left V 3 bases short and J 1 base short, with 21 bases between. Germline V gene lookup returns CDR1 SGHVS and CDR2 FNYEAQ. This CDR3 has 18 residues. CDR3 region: CASSFLRGQGDLNYGYTF. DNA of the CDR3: TGTGCCAGCAGCTTCCTACGGGGACAAGGGGACCTTAACTATGGCTACACCTTC. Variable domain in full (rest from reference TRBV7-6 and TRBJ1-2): GAGVSQSPRYKVTKRGQDVALRCDPISGHVSLYWYRQALGQGPEFLTYFNYEAQQDKSGLPNDRFSAERPEGSISTLTIQRTEQRDSAMYRCASSFLRGQGDLNYGYTFGSGTRLTVV.

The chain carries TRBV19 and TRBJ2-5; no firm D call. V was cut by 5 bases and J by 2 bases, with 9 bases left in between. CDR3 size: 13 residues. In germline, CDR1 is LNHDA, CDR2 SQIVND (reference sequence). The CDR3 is CASSRGQQETQYF. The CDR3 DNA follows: TGTGCCAGTAGTCGTGGCCAGCAAGAGACCCAGTACTTC.

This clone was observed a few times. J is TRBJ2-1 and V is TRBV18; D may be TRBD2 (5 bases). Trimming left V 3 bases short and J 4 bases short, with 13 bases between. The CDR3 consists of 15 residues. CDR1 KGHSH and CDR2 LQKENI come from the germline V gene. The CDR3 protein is CASSPPTTRYNEQFF. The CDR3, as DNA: TGTGCCAGCTCACCCCCAACTACTAGATACAATGAGCAGTTCTTC.

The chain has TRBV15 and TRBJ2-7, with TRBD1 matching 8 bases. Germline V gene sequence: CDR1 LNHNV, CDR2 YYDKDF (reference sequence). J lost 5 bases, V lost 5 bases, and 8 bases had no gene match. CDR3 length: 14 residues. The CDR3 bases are TGTGCCACCAGCGAGACCGGGACAGGCGACGAGCAGTACTTC. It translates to CATSETGTGDEQYF.

Here the CDR3 reads CASSRDREDYGYTF. CDR3 nucleotides: TGTGCCAGCAGTCGGGACAGGGAGGACTATGGCTACACCTTC. This chain connects TRBV28 to TRBJ1-2, with 9 nucleotides matching TRBD1. The CDR3 is made up of 14 amino acids. Germline CDR1 MDHEN, CDR2 SYDVKM. Germline trimming cut 5 bases from V and 3 bases from J; bases unmatched to any gene: 4.